These T cell receptor beta chains were read from a single sample in a study of identifying expanded T cells in peripheral blood. Assay: immunoSEQ multiplex PCR; the TCRdb copy retains only in-frame clones and omits some. The sample has approximately 110,000 clones, 88% seen once. Material: blood. These receptors were collected from a person between 18 and 75 years old in good health. Both conserved end residues are part of each CDR3. The D gene is left open where the match is weak. Clone size is given for some rows only: seen once, a few or many times, or a class if the clone is expanded.

j_call | v_call | d_call | clone_size | cdr3_aa | cdr3_nt
TRBJ2-1 | TRBV7-2 | - | - | CASSSTGAGDLSNEQFF | TGTGCCAGCAGCTCCACAGGTGCTGGGGACCTTAGCAATGAGCAGTTCTTC
TRBJ2-3 | TRBV9 | - | - | CASSPFGENADTQYF | TGTGCCAGCAGCCCGTTTGGGGAGAACGCAGATACGCAGTATTTT
TRBJ1-6 | TRBV6-5 | TRBD1 | - | CASSPRDRINSPLHF | TGTGCCAGCAGCCCTCGGGACAGGATTAATTCACCCCTCCACTTT
TRBJ1-3 | TRBV7-6 | TRBD1 | - | CASSLRRQGTTGNTIYF | TGTGCCAGCAGCTTAAGGAGACAGGGGACTACGGGAAACACCATATATTTT
TRBJ2-5 | TRBV2 | - | - | CASSEWAGQGWQETQYF | TGTGCCAGCAGTGAATGGGCGGGGCAGGGCTGGCAGGAGACCCAGTACTTC
TRBJ1-1 | TRBV7-9 | TRBD1 | - | CASSFPIGQGGNTEAFF | TGTGCCAGCAGCTTTCCGATAGGACAGGGGGGGAACACTGAAGCTTTCTTT
TRBJ2-1 | TRBV18 | TRBD1 | - | CASSRPGTVYNEQFF | TGTGCCAGCTCACGACCCGGGACAGTCTACAATGAGCAGTTCTTC
TRBJ2-1 | TRBV7-3 | TRBD2 | - | CASSRGLAVNEQFF | TGTGCCAGCAGCCGGGGACTAGCGGTCAATGAGCAGTTCTTC
TRBJ2-7 | TRBV7-9 | - | once | CASSLKGQDEQYF | TGTGCCAGCAGCTTAAAGGGCCAGGACGAGCAGTACTTC
TRBJ2-7 | TRBV7-9 | - | - | CASSSGPRWEQYF | TGTGCCAGCAGCTCCGGGCCACGTTGGGAGCAGTACTTC
TRBJ2-7 | TRBV7-9 | TRBD1 | - | CASSPERDRDYEQYF | TGTGCCAGCAGCCCGGAACGGGACAGGGACTACGAGCAGTACTTC
TRBJ2-3 | TRBV5-4 | - | - | CASSLRGAQGDTQYF | TGTGCCAGCAGCTTGCGCGGGGCCCAGGGAGATACGCAGTATTTT
TRBJ1-3 | TRBV4-1 | - | once | CASSQAGGAGGNTIYF | TGCGCCAGCAGCCAAGCCGGGGGCGCCGGTGGAAACACCATATATTTT
TRBJ2-7 | TRBV6-6 | - | - | CASSYSTGYEQYF | TGTGCCAGCAGTTACTCAACCGGGTACGAGCAGTACTTC
TRBJ1-5 | TRBV5-1 | - | - | CASSLSPGWSDQPQHF | TGCGCCAGCAGCTTGTCTCCGGGGTGGAGTGATCAGCCCCAGCATTTT
TRBJ1-4 | TRBV9 | - | - | CASSVGAGGVFFGEKLFF | TGTGCCAGCAGCGTAGGGGCAGGCGGTGTGTTTTTTGGTGAAAAACTGTTTTTT
TRBJ1-6 | TRBV5-1 | TRBD1 | - | CASSLGTGGSYNSPLHF | TGCGCCAGCAGCTTGGGGACAGGGGGCTCCTATAATTCACCCCTCCACTTT
TRBJ1-6 | TRBV7-9 | TRBD1 | - | CAVDRDRGQNSPLHF | TGTGCCGTCGACAGGGACAGGGGGCAGAATTCACCCCTCCACTTT
TRBJ2-7 | TRBV7-9 | - | - | CASSLNQGPEQYF | TGTGCCAGCAGCCTAAACCAGGGGCCGGAGCAGTACTTC
TRBJ1-5 | TRBV6-1 | - | few | CASSEARPHQPQHF | TGTGCCAGCAGTGAAGCCAGGCCCCATCAGCCCCAGCATTTT
TRBJ2-7 | TRBV5-1 | - | - | CASSLNAGAYEQYF | TGCGCCAGCAGCTTAAACGCCGGTGCCTACGAGCAGTACTTC
TRBJ1-1 | TRBV18 | - | - | CASSPQRMMGGRPTEAFF | TGTGCCAGCTCACCCCAGAGGATGATGGGTGGCCGTCCCACTGAAGCTTTCTTT
TRBJ2-4 | TRBV6-1 | TRBD2 | once | CASSEALGRGDSVKNIQYF | TGTGCCAGCAGTGAAGCGCTTGGGCGGGGGGACTCCGTCAAAAACATTCAGTACTTC